The TCR beta chain described here comes from a study of blood T cell repertoires in COVID-19 (dated by TCRdb to 2020 to 2021). Background on the whole study: Samples from collaborators originated in the United States, Italy and Spain and spanned both the acute and convalescent phases of COVID-19. The material from the prospective study consisted of cDNA or gDNA derived from T cells, B-cell-depleted T cells, or PBMCs. Subjects who had been exposed to COVID-19, were actively infected with it, or had recovered from it provided the deeply sampled blood TCRbeta repertoires that made up the dataset. The repertoires were made available in a free public database intended to serve as a resource for research on the immune response to SARS-CoV-2. Samples were obtained from the ongoing ImmuneRACE study (first 160 participants) and from roughly 1,300 subjects provided by 6 global collaborators. Nearly every sample came with metadata listing a de-identified subject ID, COVID-19 status, age in years and sex. Where HLA class I and class II types were available, the types were taken from metadata supplied by the sample provider, not from assay-based typing. Overall study results and their limits: The quantity of clinical and demographic metadata differed by source and by participant and was supplied without curation.

Unmatched junction bases come to 6, with V trimmed by 8 bases and J by 2 bases. The germline V gene specifies WSHSY as CDR1 and SAAADI as CDR2. The CDR3 has 15 amino acids, counting the end cysteine and phenylalanine. Only the CDR3 DNA stays, 45 bases, in frame from base 1. With regard to this clone: Its antigen has not been determined. Base qualities are missing; no much larger clone stands one base away.

Whole blood was collected in K2EDTA tubes by collaborating institutions according to the institutions' own protocols. For TCRbeta analysis, collaborator samples were shipped as frozen whole blood, as isolated PBMCs, or as DNA extracted from either sample type. The immunoSEQ Assay, a bias-controlled multiplex PCR, was used to amplify TCRbeta CDR3 regions from genomic DNA. The study's own analysis went as follows. The number of nucleated cells in each sample was estimated by amplification of reference gene primers within the assay. Sequence reads were collapsed and filtered to measure the absolute abundance of every unique TCRbeta CDR3 rearrangement. For each sample, productive Simpson clonality was calculated as the square root of Simpson's diversity index across productive rearrangements. In its TCRdb copy, this immuneACCESS table keeps in-frame sequences only and misses some clones. Where compared with another copy, unresolved V genes explain less than half of these, and the others have no known cause. The DNA was the basis for D and trimming; V, J and clone size are from that table. This sample lists 100,000 to 110,000 clones; 80% were detected once. Approximately 29% of the sample goes to the ten largest clones.

Sequencing input: peripheral blood. The rearranged segments are TRBV10-2 and TRBJ2-5; 12 junctional bases match TRBD2. The origin of this receptor is a man in his 70s with active or convalescent COVID-19. This receptor has the CDR3 CASLPTSGGQETQYF. The base sequence is TGCGCCAGCCTTCCGACTAGCGGGGGACAAGAGACCCAGTACTTC.